Below, one T cell receptor beta chain is given with its context. As handled by the study authors: Amplification of reference gene primers was used by the study to estimate nucleated cell counts. Assay used: immunoSEQ multiplex PCR; TCRdb lists only in-frame clones, some missing. D and trimming were read from the DNA, whereas the V and J calls and clone size are those reported in that table. This table has 310,000 or so clones, approximately 87% appearing once. This sample was taken from a study of blood T cell repertoires in COVID-19. Turning to the study itself: Sources were T cells, B-cell-depleted T cells, or PBMCs; the material itself was cDNA or gDNA.

The CDR3 is made up of 18 amino acids. V trimming: 0 bases; J trimming: 2 bases; junction bases outside the gene matches: 7. The germline gives CDR1 KGHSH, CDR2 LQKENI. The sequencing input was peripheral blood. The genes are TRBV18 and TRBJ2-3; 11 positions agree with TRBD1. The TCR originated in a woman in her forties or fifties with active or convalescent COVID-19. CDR3 nucleotide sequence: TGTGCCAGCTCACCACCGTCAGTAGGACAGGGGGCCACAGATACGCAGTATTTT. It is translated as CASSPPSVGQGATDTQYF.